This passage covers 27 T cell receptor beta chains from one sample sequenced in a study of vaccination and CD4 T cells after COVID-19. For these TCRs, the target antigens are not known. The Oncomine TCR Beta short-read assay was applied to DNA of cultured CD4+ T cells. Each CDR3 protein gets one entry after TCRdb re-called the PCR reads with MiXCR. The table has about 20,000 distinct CDR3 sequences, around 70% seen once. Treatment specified: roughly 10-day PBMC culture with coronavirus spike peptide pools or control peptides (ViraFEST assay). Specimen: CD4+ T cells from blood, cultured in vitro. These receptors were collected from a human donor who had recovered from COVID-19.

This chain joins TRBV20-1 and TRBJ1-3; D possibly corresponds to TRBD1 (5 bases). The CDR3 is 15 residues long. V dropped 5 bases and J dropped 0 bases, with 14 bases sitting between them. Germline V gene data show CDR1 as DFQATT and CDR2 as SNEGSKA (reference sequence). CDR3 region: CSAAATQGSGNTIYF. The CDR3 DNA reads TGCAGTGCTGCCGCGACCCAGGGCTCTGGAAACACCATATATTTT.

This chain connects TRBV27 to TRBJ2-2, with D perhaps TRBD1 or TRBD2 (6 bases each). The CDR3 totals 15 residues. The germline CDR1 and CDR2 sequences are MNHEY and SMNVEV (reference sequence). Trimming took 5 bases from V and 2 from J, leaving 12 bases between them. CDR3 loop: CASSRLGGNTGELFF. DNA of the CDR3: TGTGCCAGCAGTCGACTAGGGGGAAACACCGGGGAGCTGTTTTTT.

The chain has TRBV19 and TRBJ2-5, with a tentative D call TRBD1 (6 bases). The CDR3 contains 13 residues. The germline CDR1 and CDR2 sequences are LNHDA and SQIVND (reference sequence). V dropped 4 bases and J dropped 1 base, with 7 bases sitting between them. The CDR3 coding sequence is TGTGCCAGTAGTAGACAGGCCCAAGAGACCCAGTACTTC. As protein: CASSRQAQETQYF.

The genes are TRBV9 and TRBJ2-5, with D perhaps matching TRBD1 or TRBD2 (6 bases each). The germline V and J ends were trimmed by 4 bases and 2 bases, with 12 bases remaining between them. The CDR3 is 14 amino acids. CDR1 is SGDLS, CDR2 YYNGEE, per germline. CDR3 in amino acids: CASSSRGPQETQYF. The CDR3 bases are TGTGCCAGCAGCTCACGGGGGCCTCAAGAGACCCAGTACTTC. Full variable domain (outside the CDR3, taken from reference TRBV9 and TRBJ2-5): DSGVTQTPKHLITATGQRVTLRCSPRSGDLSVYWYQQSLDQGLQFLIQYYNGEERAKGNILERFSAQQFPDLHSELNLSSLELGDSALYFCASSSRGPQETQYFGPGTRLLVL.

V gene TRBV6-2 or TRBV6-3 combines with J gene TRBJ1-2; D might be TRBD1 (6 bases). Germline V CDR1 and CDR2: MNHEY, SVGEGT. CDR3 size: 13 residues. V shed 8 bases and J shed 2 bases, with 12 bases lying between them. For the CDR3, the DNA is TGTGCCAGCCGCGACGGACAGAACTATGGCTACACCTTC. Amino acids: CASRDGQNYGYTF.

The rearrangement links TRBV7-6 to TRBJ2-2; no definite D call. CDR1 is SGHVS and CDR2 is FNYEAQ in the germline V gene. The CDR3 totals 13 residues. V was shortened by 1 base and J by 13 bases, with 13 bases between the two germline ends. CDR3 protein: CASSLEGSLGLFF. The CDR3 DNA is TGTGCCAGCAGCTTAGAAGGCAGCCTGGGGCTGTTTTTT.

The chain is built from TRBV28 and TRBJ2-3; unclear D gene. Between the trimmed V and J ends, which lost 2 bases and 7 bases, there was a span of 7 bases. Germline V CDR1 and CDR2: MDHEN, SYDVKM. The CDR3 spans 12 residues. The CDR3: CASSLVGNTQYF. Here the CDR3 DNA reads TGTGCCAGCAGTTTAGTGGGGAATACGCAGTATTTT. Based on the CDR3 plus reference TRBV28 and TRBJ2-3, the full variable domain is DVKVTQSSRYLVKRTGEKVFLECVQDMDHENMFWYRQDPGLGLRLIYFSYDVKMKEKGDIPEGYSVSREKKERFSLILESASTNQTSMYLCASSLVGNTQYFGPGTRLTVL.

V is TRBV4-2 and J is TRBJ2-5; maybe TRBD2 (5 bases). The CDR3 is 13 amino acids. Trimming cost V 0 bases and J 7 bases, with 9 bases left between them. Germline V gene data show CDR1 as LGHNA and CDR2 as YNFKEQ. The CDR3 DNA sequence: TGTGCCAGCAGCCAAGATGAGGGAAGGACCCAGTACTTC. It translates to CASSQDEGRTQYF.

The V call is TRBV7-9, the J call TRBJ1-5; D possibly corresponds to TRBD1 (5 bases). The CDR3 sequence is 14 residues long. V was shortened by 5 bases and J by 0 bases, with 8 bases between the two germline ends. The germline V gene encodes CDR1 SEHNR and CDR2 FQNEAQ (reference sequence). CDR3 region: CASSETDSNQPQHF. The CDR3 DNA sequence: TGTGCCAGCAGCGAGACAGATAGCAATCAGCCCCAGCATTTT.

V and J are TRBV20-1 and TRBJ2-7; 9 positions agree with TRBD2. The V gene's germline CDR1 is DFQATT and CDR2 SNEGSKA (reference sequence). J was trimmed by 2 bases and V by 0 bases; bases with no gene match: 2. CDR3 length: 14 residues. The CDR3 sequence: CSARETSGAYEQYF. The CDR3 DNA follows: TGCAGTGCTAGAGAGACTAGCGGAGCCTACGAGCAGTACTTC.

CDR3 DNA sequence: TGTGCCAGCAACCGGATACAGGGGGCGCAGGGAGAAGCTTTCTTT. Encoded protein: CASNRIQGAQGEAFF. The chain is built from TRBV7-9 and TRBJ1-1, with TRBD1 matching over 9 bases. The germline V gene has CDR1 SEHNR and CDR2 FQNEAQ (reference sequence). The CDR3 contains 15 residues. The V gene end was trimmed by 7 bases and the J gene end by 8 bases; junction bases not matched to a gene: 14.

The chain couples TRBV2 to TRBJ2-2; D may correspond to TRBD1 or TRBD2 (5 bases each). Trimming shortened V by 2 bases and J by 7 bases, and 14 bases separated the two germline ends. Germline V gene sequence: CDR1 SNHLY, CDR2 FYNNEI. The CDR3 extends over 15 amino acids. CDR3 DNA: TGTGCCAGCAGTGAAAGGGCAGGGCGGGTCGGGGAGCTGTTTTTT. Amino acids: CASSERAGRVGELFF.

V and J are TRBV9 and TRBJ1-2; 10 positions agree with TRBD1. The J segment lost 5 bases and the V segment lost 7 bases, leaving 17 bases of the junction unmatched. The germline gives CDR1 SGDLS, CDR2 YYNGEE. The CDR3 runs to 17 residues. DNA of the CDR3: TGTGCCAGCCACCCCTCCGGGACAGGGGCCAGCGGGTATGGCTACACCTTC. Encoded protein: CASHPSGTGASGYGYTF. The full variable domain, with the rest looked up from reference TRBV9 and TRBJ1-2, is DSGVTQTPKHLITATGQRVTLRCSPRSGDLSVYWYQQSLDQGLQFLIQYYNGEERAKGNILERFSAQQFPDLHSELNLSSLELGDSALYFCASHPSGTGASGYGYTFGSGTRLTVV.

This clonotype showed up just once. The V gene is TRBV7-9, the J gene TRBJ2-1; 7 nucleotides line up with TRBD2. Trimming at V came to 3 bases and at J to 0 bases, leaving 11 bases not matched to a gene. Germline loops: CDR1 SEHNR, CDR2 FQNEAQ (reference sequence). CDR3 length: 18 amino acids. CDR3 loop: CASSFVPSGLSSYNEQFF. The DNA of the CDR3 is TGTGCCAGCAGCTTCGTTCCTAGCGGACTAAGCTCCTACAATGAGCAGTTCTTC.

The chain has TRBV27 and TRBJ1-1; weak D call: TRBD1 (5 bases). Trimming stripped 0 bases from V and 4 bases from J, with 9 bases between. Germline assignment: CDR1 MNHEY and CDR2 SMNVEV (reference sequence). The CDR3 length is 14 residues. The DNA of the CDR3 is TGTGCCAGCAGTTTATCTAGGGGAGGCACTGAAGCTTTCTTT. Its protein product is CASSLSRGGTEAFF.

The rearrangement uses TRBV6-1 and TRBJ2-3; D remains ambiguous. The germline V gene encodes CDR1 MNHNS and CDR2 SASEGT. The CDR3 is 13 residues long. V was pared by 6 bases and J by 0 bases, with 7 bases between. CDR3 coding DNA: TGTGCCAGCAGAGCTGACAGCACAGATACGCAGTATTTT. Encoded protein: CASRADSTDTQYF.

J is TRBJ1-1 and V is TRBV20-1; D gene uncertain. This CDR3 contains 15 residues. The V gene lost 3 bases and the J gene lost 3 bases, with 17 bases spanning the gap. Per the germline V gene, CDR1 is DFQATT and CDR2 is SNEGSKA (reference sequence). The CDR3 coding sequence is TGCAGTGCTAGGGGGTCGGACGGGTTTTACACTGAAGCTTTCTTT. Translation gives CSARGSDGFYTEAFF.

This clonotype was counted a single time. The rearrangement joins TRBV20-1 to TRBJ1-2, with D hard to call. CDR3 length: 13 amino acids. Per the germline V gene, CDR1 is DFQATT and CDR2 is SNEGSKA (reference sequence). V lost 0 bases to trimming and J lost 8 bases, with 13 bases between them. The CDR3 DNA sequence: TGCAGTGCTAGAGATACCGCAGTCTGGGGCTACACCTTC. Translated, it gives CSARDTAVWGYTF.

The chain has TRBV29-1 and TRBJ1-1; D is unresolved. V shed 5 bases and J shed 8 bases, with 9 bases lying between them. CDR3 size: 10 residues. CDR1 SQVTM and CDR2 ANQGSEA come from the germline V gene. CDR3 protein: CSVRTAEAFF. The CDR3 bases are TGCAGCGTTAGGACGGCAGAAGCTTTCTTT.

The CDR3 loop reads CASRPLQGINTIYF. The DNA of the CDR3 is TGTGCCAGCAGACCCCTACAGGGGATCAACACCATATATTTT. The chain is built from TRBV6-1 and TRBJ1-3, with TRBD1 matching over 7 bases. J gave up 7 bases and V 6 bases, and 9 bases lay outside the gene matches. This CDR3 comprises 14 residues. Germline assignment: CDR1 MNHNS and CDR2 SASEGT.

V is TRBV20-1 and J is TRBJ1-6; 9 positions match TRBD1. The CDR3 has 15 residues. The trim removed 0 bases at V and 11 bases at J, leaving 8 bases unmatched. Germline V CDR1 and CDR2: DFQATT, SNEGSKA (reference sequence). The DNA of the CDR3 is TGCAGTGCTAGAGACTCGGGACAGGGAATTGCACCCCTCCACTTT. This gives the protein CSARDSGQGIAPLHF.

This clonotype has a single count. The chain carries TRBV5-4 and TRBJ1-1; D remains ambiguous. This CDR3 contains 16 residues. V was cut by 2 bases and J by 1 base, with 15 bases left in between. CDR1 is SGHNT and CDR2 is YYREEE in the germline V gene (reference sequence). DNA for the CDR3: TGTGCCAGCAGCTTAGAACACACCATAGGGAACACTGAAGCTTTCTTT. This codes for CASSLEHTIGNTEAFF.

This sequence joins TRBV20-1 and TRBJ1-2; TRBD1 might be the D (5 bases). V dropped 0 bases and J dropped 9 bases, with 20 bases sitting between them. CDR1 DFQATT and CDR2 SNEGSKA come from the germline V gene (reference sequence). CDR3 size: 15 residues. In DNA, the CDR3 is TGCAGTGCTAGAGAATTAGGGACCCCGGAGGGTCGCTACACCTTC. It encodes CSARELGTPEGRYTF.

This sequence joins TRBV6-2 or TRBV6-3 and TRBJ2-3; 8 nucleotides match TRBD1. Unmatched junction bases numbered 6, after V lost 4 bases and J lost 0 bases. The CDR3 is 16 residues long. Germline V CDR1 and CDR2: MNHEY, SVGEGT. The CDR3 DNA reads TGTGCCAGCAGTTGGGACAGGTTTGGTAGCACAGATACGCAGTATTTT. Encoded protein: CASSWDRFGSTDTQYF.

This clonotype was seen a handful of times. The chain uses TRBV20-1 and TRBJ1-2, with a possible D match to TRBD1 (5 bases). Between the trimmed V and J ends, which lost 1 base and 1 base, there was a span of 10 bases. There are 14 residues in the CDR3. Germline assignment: CDR1 DFQATT and CDR2 SNEGSKA (reference sequence). The CDR3 sequence is CSARVRDGNYGYTF. The DNA for the CDR3 is TGCAGTGCTAGAGTCAGGGACGGTAACTATGGCTACACCTTC.

V and J are TRBV10-3 and TRBJ1-1, with D unclear. Germline CDR1 reads ENHRY; CDR2 reads SYGVKD. This CDR3 has 12 residues. V lost 10 bases, J lost 4 bases, and 13 bases lay in between. Here the CDR3 reads CATAPTTTEAFF. The DNA for the CDR3 is TGTGCCACCGCCCCAACTACCACTGAAGCTTTCTTT.

By sample share, this clonotype is medium-sized. J is TRBJ1-2 and V is TRBV6-1; no clear D gene. CDR3 length: 12 residues. Trimming removed 5 bases at V and 6 bases at J, with 10 bases between. Germline CDR1 reads MNHNS; CDR2 reads SASEGT. The CDR3 spells CASSPLVHGYTF. The CDR3 region has the DNA TGTGCCAGCAGTCCCCTCGTCCATGGCTACACCTTC.